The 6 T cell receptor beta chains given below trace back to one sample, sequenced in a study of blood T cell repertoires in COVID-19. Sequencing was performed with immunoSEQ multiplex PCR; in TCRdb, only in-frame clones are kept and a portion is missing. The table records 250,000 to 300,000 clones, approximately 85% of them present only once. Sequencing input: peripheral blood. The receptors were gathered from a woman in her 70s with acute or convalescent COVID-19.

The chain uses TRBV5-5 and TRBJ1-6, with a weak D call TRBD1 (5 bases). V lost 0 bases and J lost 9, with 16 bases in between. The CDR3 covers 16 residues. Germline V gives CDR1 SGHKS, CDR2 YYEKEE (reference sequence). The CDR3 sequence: CASSLGPGGFGSPLHF. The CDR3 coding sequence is TGTGCCAGCAGCTTGGGGCCCGGGGGATTTGGTTCACCCCTCCACTTT.

The CDR3 here is CASSSRDRGDEQYF. The DNA for the CDR3 is TGTGCCAGCAGCTCCCGAGACAGGGGGGACGAGCAGTACTTC. J is TRBJ2-7 and V is TRBV5-5; 9 nucleotides line up with TRBD1. Germline values: CDR1 SGHKS, CDR2 YYEKEE (reference sequence). This CDR3 spans 14 amino acids. V dropped 3 bases and J dropped 5; count of bases not matched to a gene: 6.

The CDR3 loop is CASSDDRGQTQYF. The CDR3 nucleotides are TGTGCCAGCAGTGACGACAGGGGGCAGACCCAGTACTTC. The V call is TRBV6-4, the J call TRBJ2-5; 10 nucleotides line up with TRBD1. CDR1 is MRHNA, CDR2 SNTAGT, per germline. The V and J ends lost 2 bases and 6 bases, in that order; junction bases with no gene match: 0. This CDR3 has 13 amino acids.

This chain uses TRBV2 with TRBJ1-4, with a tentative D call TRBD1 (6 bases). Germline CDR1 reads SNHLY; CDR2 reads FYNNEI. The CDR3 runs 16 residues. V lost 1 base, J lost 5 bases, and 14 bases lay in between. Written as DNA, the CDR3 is TGTGCCAGCAGTGAAGACCAGGGGATCAAGAATGAAAAACTGTTTTTT. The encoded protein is CASSEDQGIKNEKLFF.

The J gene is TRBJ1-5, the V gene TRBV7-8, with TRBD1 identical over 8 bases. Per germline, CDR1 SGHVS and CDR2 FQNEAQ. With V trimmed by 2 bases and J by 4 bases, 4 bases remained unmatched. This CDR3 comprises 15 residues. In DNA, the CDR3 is TGTGCCAGCAGCTTAAGCGGGACAGGTAATCAGCCCCAGCATTTT. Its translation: CASSLSGTGNQPQHF.

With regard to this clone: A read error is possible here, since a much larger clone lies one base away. The CDR3 reads CASSQTGHEQYF. The CDR3 region has the DNA TGTGCCAGCAGCCAAACAGGGCACGAGCAGTACTTC. The V call is TRBV7-9, the J call TRBJ2-7; D possibly corresponds to TRBD1 (6 bases). V was clipped by 5 bases and J by 5 bases, with 10 bases between them. This CDR3 is built from 12 residues. Germline-derived CDR1 and CDR2 are SEHNR and FQNEAQ (reference sequence).